The entry that follows covers one T cell receptor (beta chain) sequence. Here immunoSEQ multiplex PCR was the method, and the copy in TCRdb shows in-frame clones only, minus some. Of roughly 49,000 clones in the sample, roughly 90% were seen once. This record belongs to a study of T cell changes during pregnancy in multiple sclerosis. The germline CDR1 and CDR2 sequences are GTSNPN and SVGIG (reference sequence). CDR3 length equals 15 residues. The trim removed 3 bases at V and 3 bases at J, leaving 5 bases unmatched. The specimen comprised peripheral blood, sampled in the first trimester of pregnancy. J is TRBJ2-2 and V is TRBV30, with 9 bases aligning to TRBD2. This TCR derives from a female donor in good health, enrolled as a control in a pregnancy study. The CDR3 DNA reads TGTGCCTGGAGGTTTAGCGGGAGTGACACCGGGGAGCTGTTTTTT. This codes for CAWRFSGSDTGELFF. The whole variable domain, remainder taken from reference TRBV30 and TRBJ2-2, is SQTIHQWPATLVQPVGSPLSLECTVEGTSNPNLYWYRQAAGRGLQLLFYSVGIGQISSEVPQNLSASRPQDRQFILSSKKLLLSDSGFYLCAWRFSGSDTGELFFGEGSRLTVL.